Below are 24 T cell receptor beta chains sequenced from a single sample in a study of blood T cell repertoires in COVID-19. This table comes from immunoSEQ multiplex PCR, and its TCRdb copy is limited to in-frame clones, with some not included. The profile shows some 330,000 clones, 80% to 90% of them singletons. Sequencing was done on a sample of PBMCs or T cells enriched from blood (not recorded which). The receptors derive from a man aged 40-55 years in a cohort exposed to, infected with or recovered from COVID-19 (not recorded which).

The chain uses TRBV5-4 and TRBJ2-7; D may be TRBD1 (5 bases). This CDR3 comprises 16 residues. Germline V gene lookup returns CDR1 SGHNT and CDR2 YYREEE (reference sequence). The V end lost 4 bases, the J end lost 2 bases, and 19 bases lay between the germline ends. For the CDR3, the DNA is TGTGCCAGCAGCCCCACAGGACGACGCACCACCTACGAGCAGTACTTC. Its translation: CASSPTGRRTTYEQYF.

This sequence joins TRBV14 and TRBJ1-3; D gene ambiguous. V was cut by 7 bases and J by 0 bases, with 7 bases left in between. CDR1 is SGHDN and CDR2 is FVKESK in the germline V gene. The CDR3 spans 13 residues. As DNA, the CDR3 is TGTGCCAGCAAACAGAGCTCTGGAAACACCATATATTTT. It translates to CASKQSSGNTIYF.

The CDR3 protein is CASSYFPGQGNEKLFF. The CDR3 bases are TGTGCCAGCAGTTACTTTCCGGGACAGGGGAATGAAAAACTGTTTTTT. The chain carries TRBV6-5 and TRBJ1-4, with TRBD1 matching over 10 bases. The ends lost 1 base at V and 5 bases at J; junction bases unmatched: 4. CDR1 and CDR2 from the germline V gene are MNHEY and SVGAGI. This CDR3 has 16 amino acids.

This clone was seen only once. The J gene is TRBJ2-7, the V gene TRBV6-1; 9 bases are shared with TRBD1. Germline CDR1 is MNHNS and CDR2 is SASEGT. V shed 4 bases, J shed 4 bases, and the junction held 11 bases outside the gene matches. The CDR3 totals 16 residues. The DNA for the CDR3 is TGTGCCAGCAGTGGCATCGGGACAGGGTCTTTTTACGAGCAGTACTTC. It is translated as CASSGIGTGSFYEQYF.

The chain links TRBV5-1 to TRBJ1-6; 7 nucleotides agree with TRBD1. Germline CDR1 and CDR2: SGHRS and YFSETQ. Unmatched junction bases numbered 4, after V lost 4 bases and J lost 3 bases. The CDR3 sequence is 15 residues long. CDR3 region: CASSARDSYNSPLHF. The CDR3 nucleotides are TGCGCCAGCAGCGCCCGGGACAGCTATAATTCACCCCTCCACTTT.

This clone was recorded once. Relative to the germline gene, one junction end is altered; a read error may explain this. V and J are TRBV29-1 and TRBJ2-6, with 8 bases matching TRBD1. CDR1 and CDR2 from the germline V gene are SQVTM and ANQGSEA. The length of the CDR3 is 17 residues. CDR3 sequence (DNA): TGCAGCGTTGCCCGGGACAGGTTAACCTCTGGGGCCAACGTCCTGGCTTTC. It yields the protein CSVARDRLTSGANVLAF.

This chain uses TRBV29-1 with TRBJ2-3; tentative D call: TRBD1 (5 bases). In germline, CDR1 is SQVTM, CDR2 ANQGSEA. Trimming removed 4 bases at V and 4 bases at J, with 12 bases between. The CDR3 runs 13 residues. The CDR3 DNA follows: TGCAGCGTTGGGTTCAGGGTTGCAGATACGCAGTATTTT. It translates to CSVGFRVADTQYF.

The J gene is TRBJ1-2, the V gene TRBV30; no clear D gene. V lost 3 bases, J lost 8 bases, and 22 bases lay in between. The V gene's germline CDR1 is GTSNPN and CDR2 SVGIG (reference sequence). The CDR3 contains 15 residues. CDR3 residues: CAWRGFGNPIPGYTF. As DNA, the CDR3 is TGTGCCTGGAGGGGGTTCGGGAACCCAATACCAGGCTACACCTTC.

V is TRBV5-8 and J is TRBJ2-5, with 8 bases that match TRBD1. The CDR3 is made up of 16 amino acids. J was trimmed by 1 base and V by 4 bases; bases with no gene match: 9. Per the germline V gene, CDR1 is SGHTS and CDR2 is YDEGEE. The chain's CDR3 is CASSLGAGGSQETQYF. The DNA of the CDR3 is TGTGCCAGCAGCCTAGGCGCAGGGGGCAGCCAAGAGACCCAGTACTTC.

The chain has TRBV5-1 and TRBJ2-2; 9 bases agree with TRBD1. The CDR3 runs to 17 residues. The V gene end was trimmed by 4 bases and the J gene end by 7 bases; junction bases not matched to a gene: 14. The V gene's germline CDR1 is SGHRS and CDR2 YFSETQ. CDR3 DNA sequence: TGCGCCAGCAGCGTAGCTACAGGGGGCCCAACTAGCGGGGAGCTGTTTTTT. It codes for CASSVATGGPTSGELFF.

The V gene is TRBV5-5, the J gene TRBJ2-7; D may be TRBD1 (6 bases). CDR3 length: 15 amino acids. CDR1 and CDR2 (germline): SGHKS, YYEKEE (reference sequence). V was clipped by 4 bases and J by 6 bases, with 20 bases between them. CDR3 residues: CASSHPGQLALEQYF. The DNA of the CDR3 is TGTGCCAGCAGCCACCCGGGACAATTGGCGCTCGAGCAGTACTTC.

The rearrangement joins TRBV3-1 (or the pseudogene TRBV3-2) to TRBJ2-7; no reliable D call. The V end was cut by 0 bases, the J end by 6 bases, with 6 bases between. CDR1 is LGHDT, CDR2 YNNKEL, per germline (reference sequence). This CDR3 spans 12 amino acids. CDR3: CASSQDSSEQYF. In nucleotides, the CDR3 is TGTGCCAGCAGCCAAGATTCGAGCGAGCAGTACTTC.

The gene calls are TRBV29-1 and TRBJ1-2; 9 bases align to TRBD1. Germline-derived CDR1 and CDR2 are SQVTM and ANQGSEA. The ends lost 6 bases at V and 7 bases at J; junction bases unmatched: 9. The CDR3 sequence is 13 residues long. CDR3 loop: CSVGGTGQFGYTF. The DNA of the CDR3 is TGCAGCGTCGGGGGGACAGGGCAATTTGGCTACACCTTC.

The chain is built from TRBV6-2 or TRBV6-3 and TRBJ2-2; D perhaps matches TRBD1 (6 bases). This CDR3 has 16 amino acids. V shed 6 bases and J shed 0 bases, with 14 bases lying between them. Per germline, CDR1 MNHEY and CDR2 SVGEGT. CDR3 coding DNA: TGTGCCAGCAGCCCATATGGACAGACGAACACCGGGGAGCTGTTTTTT. Translating gives CASSPYGQTNTGELFF.

This chain connects TRBV3-1 (or the pseudogene TRBV3-2) to TRBJ2-4; 7 positions agree with TRBD1. Germline-derived CDR1 and CDR2 are LGHDT and YNNKEL (reference sequence). Unmatched junction bases numbered 7, after V lost 1 base and J lost 7 bases. The CDR3 runs 15 residues. The CDR3 is CASSQVGARGNIQYF. The CDR3, as DNA: TGTGCCAGCAGCCAAGTTGGGGCCAGGGGGAACATTCAGTACTTC.

This clone was observed a single time. The chain has TRBV7-2 and TRBJ1-2; TRBD1 matches at 9 bases. J was trimmed by 8 bases and V by 9 bases; bases with no gene match: 1. The CDR3 runs to 10 residues. Germline lookup yields CDR1 SGHTA and CDR2 FQGNSA. CDR3 residues: CASGQGGYTF. As DNA, the CDR3 is TGTGCCAGTGGACAGGGGGGCTACACCTTC.

The chain has TRBV5-6 and TRBJ2-7; 11 bases align to TRBD2. From germline, CDR1 is SGHDT and CDR2 YYEEEE. V shed 4 bases and J 5 bases; nucleotides not matched to a gene: 8. There are 15 residues in the CDR3. CDR3 amino acids: CASSPRLAGSDEQYF. DNA of the CDR3: TGTGCCAGCAGCCCGCGACTAGCGGGATCTGACGAGCAGTACTTC.

CDR3 in amino acids: CASSVGATSTDTQYF. The CDR3 DNA sequence: TGTGCCAGCAGCGTAGGGGCAACTAGCACAGATACGCAGTATTTT. The chain uses TRBV9 and TRBJ2-3; D is unclear. The V gene lost 0 bases and the J gene lost 0 bases, with 8 bases spanning the gap. Germline assignment: CDR1 SGDLS and CDR2 YYNGEE. The CDR3 has 15 amino acids.

The V and J genes are TRBV5-7 and TRBJ1-5; D perhaps matches TRBD1 (5 bases). TRBV5-7 qualifies as an ORF whose function is uncertain. The V end lost 3 bases, the J end lost 0 bases, and 13 bases lay between the germline ends. The CDR3 extends over 16 amino acids. DNA for the CDR3: TGTGCCAGCAGCTCAAACAGGTTTGATAGCAATCAGCCCCAGCATTTT. Translated, it gives CASSSNRFDSNQPQHF.

The chain combines TRBV6-5 with TRBJ1-4; a weak D match, TRBD1 (5 bases). V was pared by 2 bases and J by 8 bases, with 18 bases between. The CDR3 is 16 residues long. Germline CDR1 is MNHEY and CDR2 is SVGAGI. The CDR3, as DNA: TGTGCCAGCAGTTACCACGGGCGGGGGAACGACGAAAAACTGTTTTTT. Its translation: CASSYHGRGNDEKLFF.

The V gene is TRBV30, the J gene TRBJ2-7, with D possibly being TRBD2 (6 bases). The V and J ends lost 3 bases and 3 bases respectively, with 6 bases between them. This CDR3 is built from 11 residues. The germline CDR1 and CDR2 sequences are GTSNPN and SVGIG (reference sequence). CDR3 in DNA: TGTGCCTGGAGCGGGAGCTACGAGCAGTACTTC. It encodes CAWSGSYEQYF.

The chain recombines TRBV3-1 (or the pseudogene TRBV3-2) with TRBJ2-1, with 12 bases fitting TRBD2. Germline-derived CDR1 and CDR2 are LGHDT and YNNKEL (reference sequence). The CDR3 spans 12 residues. V gave up 4 bases and J gave up 14 bases; unmatched junction bases: 3. CDR3 nucleotides: TGTGCCAGCAGCCGACTAGCGGGAGAAAAGTTCTTC. Its translation is CASSRLAGEKFF.

This clone was detected only a few times. CDR3 coding DNA: TGCGCCAGCAGCAGCGGGACAGGTTCCTCCTACGAGCAGTACTTC. Translated, it gives CASSSGTGSSYEQYF. The chain links TRBV5-1 to TRBJ2-7, with D perhaps matching TRBD1 (8 bases). Germline loops: CDR1 SGHRS, CDR2 YFSETQ. V dropped 4 bases and J dropped 0 bases, with 14 bases sitting between them. The CDR3 totals 15 residues.

This sequence joins TRBV30 and TRBJ1-2, with 9 bases aligning to TRBD1. The CDR3 spans 13 residues. The germline CDR1 and CDR2 sequences are GTSNPN and SVGIG (reference sequence). V gave up 2 bases and J gave up 7 bases; unmatched junction bases: 5. In DNA form, the CDR3 reads TGTGCCTGGAGTACGGGACAGGGAGGTGGCTACACCTTC. Its protein is CAWSTGQGGGYTF.